This T cell receptor (beta chain) was identified in a study of OX40 agonist ivuxolimab in advanced cancers. Study-level results: The mean number of expanded clones was higher in CD8+ T cells than in CD4+.

As concerns this clone: Its antigen is still unknown.

This CDR3 contains 15 residues. Trimming took 5 bases from V and 7 from J; bases not matched to a gene: 11. Germline V gene lookup returns CDR1 SGHTA and CDR2 FQGTGA. TCRdb keeps only in-frame clones here, not all; method: immunoSEQ multiplex PCR. The sample consists of around 50,000 clones, roughly four fifths of them appearing once. The V and J genes are TRBV7-3 and TRBJ2-1; 7 positions agree with TRBD1. This receptor was obtained from an adult with an advanced solid tumor such as melanoma, head and neck, liver or kidney cancer. The sample consisted of CD4+ or CD8+ T cells sorted from blood, taken in a trial of the OX40 agonist ivuxolimab. The CDR3 protein is CASSPAGTEPNEQFF. The DNA of the CDR3 is TGTGCCAGCAGCCCGGCCGGGACAGAACCAAATGAGCAGTTCTTC.